This T cell receptor (beta chain) was recorded in a study of T cell responses to AZD1222 COVID-19 vaccine. Notes on the study in general: Clonal diversity may have been underestimated in mostly white British donors. Within unmutated variant regions lay the reported targets of nearly half of spike-specific TCRs.

CDR1 is SNHLY, CDR2 FYNNEI, per germline. This CDR3 is 14 amino acids long. Trimming shortened V by 7 bases and J by 5 bases, and 15 bases separated the two germline ends. Concerning this clone itself: The target antigen is unknown.

Data came from immunoSEQ multiplex PCR; TCRdb stores just in-frame clones and leaves some out. The top ten hold about 6% of the sample, which has fewer than 150,000 clones, nearly 90% seen once. This receptor was taken from an adult who received the AZD1222 COVID-19 vaccine. The source material was peripheral blood, sampled 28 days after the second AZD1222 dose. The V call is TRBV2, the J call TRBJ1-5; perhaps TRBD1 as D (5 bases). The CDR3 DNA sequence: TGTGCCAGCAAGGGACCCCCTCGGGATCAGCCCCAGCATTTT. Translated: CASKGPPRDQPQHF.